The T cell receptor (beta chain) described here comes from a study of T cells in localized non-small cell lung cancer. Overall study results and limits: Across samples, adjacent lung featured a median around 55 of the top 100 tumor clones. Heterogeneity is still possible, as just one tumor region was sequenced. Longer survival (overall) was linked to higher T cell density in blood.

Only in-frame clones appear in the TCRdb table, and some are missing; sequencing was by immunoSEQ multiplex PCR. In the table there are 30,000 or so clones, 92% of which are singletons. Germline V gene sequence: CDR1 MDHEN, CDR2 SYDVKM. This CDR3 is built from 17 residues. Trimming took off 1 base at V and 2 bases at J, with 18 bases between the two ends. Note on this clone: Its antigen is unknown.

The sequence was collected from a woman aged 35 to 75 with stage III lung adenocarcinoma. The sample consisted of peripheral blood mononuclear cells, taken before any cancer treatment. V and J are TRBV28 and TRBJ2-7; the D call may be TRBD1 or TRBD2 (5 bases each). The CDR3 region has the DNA TGTGCCAGCAGTTTATCACGAAGGCAGGGAGCAACCTACGAGCAGTACTTC. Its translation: CASSLSRRQGATYEQYF. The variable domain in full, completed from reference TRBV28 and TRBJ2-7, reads DVKVTQSSRYLVKRTGEKVFLECVQDMDHENMFWYRQDPGLGLRLIYFSYDVKMKEKGDIPEGYSVSREKKERFSLILESASTNQTSMYLCASSLSRRQGATYEQYFGPGTRLTVT.